The rows below give T cell receptor beta chains drawn from one sample of a study of blood T cell repertoires in COVID-19. The table came from immunoSEQ multiplex PCR; TCRdb's copy has only in-frame clones and leaves some out. This table has 150,000 to 200,000 clones, approximately 88% appearing once. The source material was peripheral blood. The receptors stem from a woman older than 75 with active or convalescent COVID-19. Both conserved end residues are trimmed from each CDR3. Fields, in order: CDR3 protein, J gene, V gene.

ASSLSNRGLDEQF,TRBJ2-1,TRBV5-4
ASSLDRGMGTQY,TRBJ2-5,TRBV11-2
ASKGGSAGNTIY,TRBJ1-3,TRBV6-6
ASSLGPEGNYGYT,TRBJ1-2,TRBV5-1
ASSLQETQY,TRBJ2-5,TRBV7-2
ASSQERTGGDSPLH,TRBJ1-6,TRBV3-1/TRBV3-2
ASSSWGGGSETQY,TRBJ2-5,TRBV5-6
ASSQLGEAYNSPLH,TRBJ1-6,TRBV4-3
ASTNYYLNTEAF,TRBJ1-1,TRBV5-1
ASSIHRDRDVREQF,TRBJ2-1,TRBV21-1
ASSPQPTGTEAF,TRBJ1-1,TRBV7-2
ASSLTGGEETQY,TRBJ2-5,TRBV5-6
ASSSTGVNSPLH,TRBJ1-6,TRBV5-4
ASSTQANSPLH,TRBJ1-6,TRBV4-1
ASRFITNNEQF,TRBJ2-1,TRBV7-2
ASSGSTSGATDTQY,TRBJ2-3,TRBV10-1
ASSEGTGGISTEAF,TRBJ1-1,TRBV25-1
ATKNTEAF,TRBJ1-1,TRBV6-6
ASSEEGLAGAYNEQF,TRBJ2-1,TRBV5-6
ASSDRRGGDPNYGYT,TRBJ1-2,TRBV9
ASSEALRAGTRPDTQY,TRBJ2-3,TRBV6-1
ASSSGERNNRMGSGNTIY,TRBJ1-3,TRBV7-8
ASSSFGNQPQH,TRBJ1-5,TRBV19
ASRDSWTGDQPQH,TRBJ1-5,TRBV6-6
ASSLLAETQY,TRBJ2-3,TRBV7-9
ASSYSPPTGLYYEQY,TRBJ2-7,TRBV6-2/TRBV6-3
ASKGGFYEKLF,TRBJ1-4,TRBV6-5
ASRSGTGGYGYT,TRBJ1-2,TRBV6-5
ASSIRGSPRNTGELF,TRBJ2-2,TRBV19
ASSSGSSPQY,TRBJ2-7,TRBV5-1
ASSITGSGYT,TRBJ1-2,TRBV19
ASSSRQGVFAQETQY,TRBJ2-5,TRBV7-8
ASSVEGDYGYT,TRBJ1-2,TRBV9
ASSGTGGRVSPLH,TRBJ1-6,TRBV2
ASSQDLAGGYGYT,TRBJ1-2,TRBV4-3
ASSPSHTNYGYT,TRBJ1-2,TRBV5-1
AISESATLNYGYT,TRBJ1-2,TRBV10-3
ASSLQGARGNTIY,TRBJ1-3,TRBV7-6
ASSFLGGNTIY,TRBJ1-3,TRBV28
AGQGRNQPQH,TRBJ1-5,TRBV5-1
ASSSRPVGPRTEAF,TRBJ1-1,TRBV7-2
ASSLDGRGYEQY,TRBJ2-7,TRBV7-2
ASSAGGAIYTEAF,TRBJ1-1,TRBV5-1
ASSLGGNQETQY,TRBJ2-5,TRBV5-5
ASTPDGISYEQY,TRBJ2-7,TRBV6-2/TRBV6-3
ASSTTGDYGYT,TRBJ1-2,TRBV19
ASSRSPPGVDFNEQF,TRBJ2-1,TRBV4-3